Listed here is a single T cell receptor (beta chain). The target antigen is unknown. The record originates from a study of shared clonotypes between healthy human individuals. Study at large: Donors, aged 18 to 49, were a couple of women and three men. Study conclusions and caveats: The generation probabilities recorded for non-shared clonotypes fell below those of clonotypes shared by all four donors. Among the subsets, naive ones generally showed larger estimated richness than memory ones.

CDR1 is SGHAT, CDR2 FQNNGV, per germline. The CDR3 is made up of 18 amino acids. V lost 0 bases to trimming and J lost 3 bases, with 21 bases between them. Using immunoSEQ multiplex PCR, the repertoire was profiled, and TCRdb retains in-frame clones only, with some absent. The profile shows millions of clones, over 90% of them singletons. The TCR originated in a young man in good health. Some clones in this sample may be carry-over from other donors' samples. The chain joins TRBV11-2 to TRBJ2-7; maybe TRBD2 (6 bases). The specimen was naive CD4+ T cells from PBMCs. As to subset: CD45RA+ positively selected. In DNA, the CDR3 is TGTGCCAGCAGCTTAGATCTAATGACGGCGGGATACCACTACGAGCAGTACTTC. It codes for CASSLDLMTAGYHYEQYF.